This TCR beta chain was recovered during a study of OX40 agonist ivuxolimab in advanced cancers. Whole-study results and caveats: Partly responding patients at 0.1-3.0 mg/kg showed some of the smallest clonal expansion.

Sequencing was performed with immunoSEQ multiplex PCR; in TCRdb, only in-frame clones are kept and a portion is missing. This sample has about 120,000 clones, with around 89% found just once. A word on this clone: Its antigen remains unidentified.

The CDR3 spans 15 residues. Germline CDR1 reads KGHSH; CDR2 reads LQKENI. Trimming removed 1 base at V and 6 bases at J, with 15 bases between. The clonotype comes from an adult with an advanced solid tumor such as melanoma, head and neck, liver or kidney cancer. The starting material was CD4+ or CD8+ T cells sorted from blood, obtained in a trial of the OX40 agonist ivuxolimab. The chain is built from TRBV18 and TRBJ1-2, with D perhaps TRBD1 (5 bases). The CDR3 region is CASSPRDSSGNGYTF. CDR3 DNA: TGTGCCAGCTCACCACGGGACTCTTCGGGAAATGGCTACACCTTC.